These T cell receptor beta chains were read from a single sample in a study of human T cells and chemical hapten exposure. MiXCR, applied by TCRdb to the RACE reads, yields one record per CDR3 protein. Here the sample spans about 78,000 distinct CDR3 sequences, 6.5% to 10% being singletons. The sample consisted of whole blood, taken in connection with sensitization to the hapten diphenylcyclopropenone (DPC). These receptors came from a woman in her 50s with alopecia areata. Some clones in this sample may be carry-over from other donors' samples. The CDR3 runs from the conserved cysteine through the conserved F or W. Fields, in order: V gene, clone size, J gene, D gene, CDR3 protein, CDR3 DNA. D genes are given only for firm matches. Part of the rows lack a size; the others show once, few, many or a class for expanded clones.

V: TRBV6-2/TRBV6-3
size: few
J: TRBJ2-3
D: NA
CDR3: CASSSVGIAADTQYF
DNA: TGTGCCAGCAGTTCCGTGGGGATAGCGGCAGATACGCAGTATTTT

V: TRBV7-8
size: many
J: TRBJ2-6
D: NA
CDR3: CASSFQTIRSSGANVLTF
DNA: TGTGCCAGCAGCTTCCAAACCATCCGAAGCTCTGGGGCCAACGTCCTGACTTTC

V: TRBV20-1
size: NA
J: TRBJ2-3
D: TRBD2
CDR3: CSARAGTSGQLSTDTQYF
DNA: TGCAGTGCTAGAGCCGGGACTAGCGGGCAACTCAGCACAGATACGCAGTATTTT

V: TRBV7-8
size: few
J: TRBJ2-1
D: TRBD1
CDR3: CASSLAGDRVHEQFF
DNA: TGTGCCAGCAGCTTAGCGGGAGACAGGGTCCATGAGCAGTTCTTC

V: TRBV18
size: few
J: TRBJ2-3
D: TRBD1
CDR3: CASSPLDRGPDTQYF
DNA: TGTGCCAGCTCACCCCTGGACAGGGGTCCAGATACGCAGTATTTT

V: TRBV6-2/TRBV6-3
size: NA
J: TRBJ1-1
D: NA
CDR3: CASSSPGRLTEAFF
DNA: TGTGCCAGCAGTTCCCCGGGACGGCTCACTGAAGCTTTCTTT

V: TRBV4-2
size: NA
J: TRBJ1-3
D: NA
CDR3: CASSQVADVSGNTIYF
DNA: TGTGCCAGCAGCCAAGTAGCTGACGTCTCTGGAAACACCATATATTTT

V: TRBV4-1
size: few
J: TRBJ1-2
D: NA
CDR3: CASSQEGYGRGSETF
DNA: TGCGCCAGCAGCCAAGAAGGATACGGGAGGGGTTCGGAGACCTTC

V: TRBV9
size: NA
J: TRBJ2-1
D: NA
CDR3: CASSPLVNGNEQFF
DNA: TGTGCCAGCAGCCCGTTAGTAAACGGCAATGAGCAGTTCTTC

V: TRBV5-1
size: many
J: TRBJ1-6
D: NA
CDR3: CASSLNGQLNSPLHF
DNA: TGCGCCAGCAGCTTGAATGGACAGCTCAATTCACCCCTCCACTTT

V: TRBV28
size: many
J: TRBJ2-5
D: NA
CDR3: CASSLGDGGGKTQYF
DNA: TGTGCCAGCAGTTTGGGGGATGGAGGCGGGAAGACCCAGTACTTC

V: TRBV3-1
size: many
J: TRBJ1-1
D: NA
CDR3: CASSPLTNTEAFF
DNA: TGTGCCAGCAGCCCCCTGACGAACACTGAAGCTTTCTTT

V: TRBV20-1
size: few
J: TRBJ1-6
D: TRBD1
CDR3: CSAPTRQGGGSPLHF
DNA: TGCAGTGCTCCGACTAGACAGGGCGGGGGTTCACCCCTCCACTTT

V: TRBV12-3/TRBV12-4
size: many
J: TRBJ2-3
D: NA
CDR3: CASSLGAADTQYF
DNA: TGTGCCAGCAGTTTAGGGGCGGCAGATACGCAGTATTTT

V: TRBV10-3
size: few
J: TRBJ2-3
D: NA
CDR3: CAISESIDTQYF
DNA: TGTGCCATCAGTGAGTCGATAGATACGCAGTATTTT

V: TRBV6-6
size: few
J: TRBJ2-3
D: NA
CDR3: CASGGRRTDTQYF
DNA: TGTGCCAGCGGAGGGAGGCGGACAGATACGCAGTATTTT

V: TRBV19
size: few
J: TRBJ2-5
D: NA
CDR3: CASGNGLAAETQYF
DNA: TGTGCCAGTGGTAACGGGCTGGCCGCGGAGACCCAGTACTTC

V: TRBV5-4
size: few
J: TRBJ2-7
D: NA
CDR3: CASSFGGIVSYEQYF
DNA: TGTGCCAGCAGCTTTGGAGGGATCGTCTCCTACGAGCAGTACTTC

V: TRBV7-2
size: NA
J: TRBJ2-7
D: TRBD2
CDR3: CASSPSGRALYEQYF
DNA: TGTGCCAGCAGCCCCAGCGGGAGGGCCCTCTACGAGCAGTACTTC

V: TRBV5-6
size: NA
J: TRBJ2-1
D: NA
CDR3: CASSLERIEQFF
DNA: TGTGCCAGCAGCTTGGAGCGGATCGAGCAGTTCTTC

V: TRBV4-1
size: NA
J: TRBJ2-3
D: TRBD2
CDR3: CASSHLLAGRSTDTQYF
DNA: TGCGCCAGCAGCCATCTACTAGCGGGGCGCTCCACAGATACGCAGTATTTT

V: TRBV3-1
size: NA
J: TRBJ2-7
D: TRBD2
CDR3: CASSMGLAGYEQYF
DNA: TGTGCCAGCAGTATGGGACTAGCGGGTTACGAGCAGTACTTC

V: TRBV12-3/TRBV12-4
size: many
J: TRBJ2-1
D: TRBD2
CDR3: CASRATSGGANEQFF
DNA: TGTGCCAGCAGGGCAACTAGCGGGGGGGCCAATGAGCAGTTCTTC

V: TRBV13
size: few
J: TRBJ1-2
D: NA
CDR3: CASSLGTAYGYTF
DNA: TGTGCCAGCAGCTTAGGGACAGCTTATGGCTACACCTTC

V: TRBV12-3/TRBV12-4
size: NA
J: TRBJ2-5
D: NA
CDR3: CASSFERPETQYF
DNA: TGTGCCAGCAGTTTCGAACGGCCAGAGACCCAGTACTTC

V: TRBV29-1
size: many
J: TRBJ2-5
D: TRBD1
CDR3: CSVDIVDRASETQYF
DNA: TGCAGCGTCGATATCGTGGACAGGGCGTCAGAGACCCAGTACTTC

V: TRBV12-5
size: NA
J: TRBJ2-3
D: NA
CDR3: CASATPGAAVDTQYF
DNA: TGTGCTAGTGCCACCCCGGGGGCGGCTGTGGATACGCAGTATTTT

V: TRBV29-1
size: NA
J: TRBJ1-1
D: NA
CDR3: CSVEQNTEAFF
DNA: TGCAGCGTTGAGCAGAACACTGAAGCTTTCTTT

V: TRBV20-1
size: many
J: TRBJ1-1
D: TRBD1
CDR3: CSARASDREEAEAFF
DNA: TGCAGTGCTAGAGCCTCGGACAGGGAAGAGGCTGAAGCTTTCTTT

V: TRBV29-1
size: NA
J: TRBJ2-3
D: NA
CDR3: CSVAHTDTQYF
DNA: TGCAGCGTTGCCCACACAGATACGCAGTATTTT

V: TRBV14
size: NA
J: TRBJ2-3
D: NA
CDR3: CASSQDSVGSAGYTDTQYF
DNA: TGTGCCAGCAGCCAAGATTCAGTCGGGTCCGCTGGGTACACAGATACGCAGTATTTT

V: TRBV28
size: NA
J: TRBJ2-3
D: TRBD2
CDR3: CASSFFTSGSSTDTQYF
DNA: TGTGCCAGCAGTTTCTTTACTAGCGGGAGTAGCACAGATACGCAGTATTTT

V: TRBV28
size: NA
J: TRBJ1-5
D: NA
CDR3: CASSLRGRGIGQPQHF
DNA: TGTGCCAGCAGTTTAAGGGGTCGGGGTATCGGTCAGCCCCAGCATTTT

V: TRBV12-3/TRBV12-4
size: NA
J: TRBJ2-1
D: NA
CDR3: CASSETFPTSYNEQFF
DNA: TGTGCCAGCAGTGAGACCTTCCCCACCTCCTACAATGAGCAGTTCTTC

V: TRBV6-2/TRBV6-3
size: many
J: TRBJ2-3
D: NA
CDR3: CASSRGTEIWSTDTQYF
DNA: TGTGCCAGCAGCCGAGGGACCGAAATTTGGAGCACAGATACGCAGTATTTT

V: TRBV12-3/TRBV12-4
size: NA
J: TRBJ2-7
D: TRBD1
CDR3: CASRDNRGSYEQYF
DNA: TGTGCCAGCAGGGATAACAGGGGCTCCTACGAGCAGTACTTC

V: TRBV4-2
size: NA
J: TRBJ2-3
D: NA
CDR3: CASSQAFRGMADTQYF
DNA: TGTGCCAGCAGCCAAGCCTTCCGGGGGATGGCAGATACGCAGTATTTT

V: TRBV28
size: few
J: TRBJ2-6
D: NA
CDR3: CASSPNGRGGGANVLTF
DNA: TGTGCCAGCAGTCCCAACGGCCGTGGGGGAGGGGCCAACGTCCTGACTTTC

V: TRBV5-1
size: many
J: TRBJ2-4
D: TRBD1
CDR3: CASSPGQGREDKNIQYF
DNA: TGCGCCAGCAGCCCCGGACAGGGGAGGGAGGACAAAAACATTCAGTACTTC

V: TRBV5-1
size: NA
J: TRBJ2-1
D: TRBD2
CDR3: CASSLEGTSGVGEQFF
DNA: TGCGCCAGCAGCTTGGAAGGGACTAGCGGGGTTGGTGAGCAGTTCTTC

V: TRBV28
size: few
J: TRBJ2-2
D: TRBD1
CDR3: CASSTRQGVTGELFF
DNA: TGTGCCAGCAGTACCCGACAGGGGGTCACCGGGGAGCTGTTTTTT

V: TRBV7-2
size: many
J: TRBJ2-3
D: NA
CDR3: CASSPLGQDTQYF
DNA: TGTGCCAGCAGCCCATTAGGGCAGGATACGCAGTATTTT